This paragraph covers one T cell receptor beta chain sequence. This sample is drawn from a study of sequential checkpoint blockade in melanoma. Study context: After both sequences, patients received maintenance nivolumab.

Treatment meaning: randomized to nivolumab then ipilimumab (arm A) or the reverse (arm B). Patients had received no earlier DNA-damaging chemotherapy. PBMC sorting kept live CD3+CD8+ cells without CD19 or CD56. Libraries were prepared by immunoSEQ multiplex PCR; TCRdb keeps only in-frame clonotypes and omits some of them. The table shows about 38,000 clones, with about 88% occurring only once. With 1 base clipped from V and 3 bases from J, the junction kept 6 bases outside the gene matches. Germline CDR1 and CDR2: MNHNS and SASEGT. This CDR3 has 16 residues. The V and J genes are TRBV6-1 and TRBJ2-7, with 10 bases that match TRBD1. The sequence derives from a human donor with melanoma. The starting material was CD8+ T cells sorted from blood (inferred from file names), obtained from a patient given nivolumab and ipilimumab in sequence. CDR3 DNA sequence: TGTGCCAGCAGTGAAGTAGTCGGACAGGGGGTCTACGAGCAGTACTTC. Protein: CASSEVVGQGVYEQYF.